This TCR beta chain was recorded in a study of response to subunit inactivated influenza vaccine. This clonotype was found a few times. A single record per CDR3 protein comes from TCRdb applying MiXCR to the RT-PCR reads. The sample has hundreds of thousands of distinct CDR3 sequences; 12% are singletons. Germline CDR1 and CDR2: DFQATT and SNEGSKA (reference sequence). This CDR3 is built from 14 residues. After removal of 6 bases from V and 4 bases from J, the junction contained 8 bases not matched to a gene. Sequencing used non-naive T cells sorted from PBMCs, obtained roughly 2 weeks before vaccination. This clonotype originated in a man aged 45-65 years who received an inactivated influenza vaccine. This chain uses TRBV20-1 with TRBJ2-7; TRBD2 aligns across 11 bases. CDR3 bases: TGCAGTGCATTTAGCGGGAGGGCCGAATACGAGCAGTACTTC. Translated, it gives CSAFSGRAEYEQYF.